One and the same sample provided the 29 T cell receptor beta chains below, sequenced in a study of cytomegalovirus exposure and HLA in healthy donors (dated by TCRdb to 2015 to 2018). To prepare the library, the immunoSEQ multiplex PCR assay was applied. The multiplex PCR relied on a mix of 60 forward primers for TCR Vbeta segments and 13 reverse primers for TCR Jbeta segments. Imported from immuneACCESS, the table was reduced by TCRdb to in-frame sequences with V and J called. These copies leave out some clones; in studies compared against another copy, an unresolved V gene accounts for under half, and the cause of the remainder is not known. For this sample there are some 190,000 clones; about 80% appear just once. The ten largest clones represent around 3.5% of the sample. Specimen: PBMCs. The source is a man between 35 and 55 years old in good health and CMV-seropositive.

The chain uses TRBV9 and TRBJ1-3, with a weak D call TRBD1 (6 bases). Germline lookup yields CDR1 SGDLS and CDR2 YYNGEE. Trimming took 3 bases from V and 6 from J, leaving 16 bases between them. The CDR3 length is 15 residues. CDR3 loop: CASSEGGTTANTIYF. DNA of the CDR3: TGTGCCAGCAGCGAGGGGGGGACAACAGCAAACACCATATATTTT.

V is TRBV6-5 and J is TRBJ1-1; D may be TRBD1 (5 bases). Germline CDR1 and CDR2: MNHEY and SVGAGI. V lost 0 bases, J lost 6 bases, and 11 bases lay in between. The CDR3 totals 14 residues. CDR3 residues: CASSYSSRVPEAFF. In DNA, the CDR3 is TGTGCCAGCAGTTACTCGAGCAGGGTCCCTGAAGCTTTCTTT.

This clone was counted between two and nine times. The genes are TRBV5-4 and TRBJ1-1; D unresolved. The germline CDR1 and CDR2 sequences are SGHNT and YYREEE (reference sequence). The germline V and J ends were trimmed by 4 bases and 3 bases, with 10 bases remaining between them. The CDR3 is 13 amino acids. CDR3 loop: CASSGAVDTEAFF. CDR3 in DNA: TGTGCCAGCAGCGGAGCAGTGGACACTGAAGCTTTCTTT.

The chain uses TRBV7-9 and TRBJ2-3; 8 bases align to TRBD2. CDR3 size: 18 residues. With 2 bases clipped from V and 1 base from J, the junction kept 11 bases outside the gene matches. The germline CDR1 and CDR2 sequences are SEHNR and FQNEAQ (reference sequence). CDR3 residues: CASSLLVAGTGGTDTQYF. The CDR3, as DNA: TGTGCCAGCAGCTTATTGGTAGCGGGAACTGGGGGCACAGATACGCAGTATTTT.

The chain is built from TRBV27 and TRBJ2-7; a weak D match, TRBD2 (6 bases). V lost 3 bases and J lost 2, with 11 bases in between. Germline values: CDR1 MNHEY, CDR2 SMNVEV (reference sequence). This CDR3 is 14 amino acids long. CDR3 loop: CASSFGRGTYEQYF. In DNA form, the CDR3 reads TGTGCCAGCAGTTTTGGCCGGGGGACCTACGAGCAGTACTTC.

The rearrangement uses TRBV27 and TRBJ1-6; D gene unclear. V was trimmed by 3 bases and J by 7 bases, leaving 16 bases between them. From germline, CDR1 is MNHEY and CDR2 SMNVEV (reference sequence). This CDR3 comprises 16 residues. The CDR3: CASSFIGQALNSPLHF. The CDR3 region has the DNA TGTGCCAGCAGTTTTATAGGTCAGGCATTAAATTCACCCCTCCACTTT.

This chain uses TRBV18 with TRBJ1-1; D is ambiguous. Trimming took 2 bases from V and 2 from J, leaving 6 bases between them. Germline CDR1 is KGHSH and CDR2 is LQKENI. The CDR3 runs 13 residues. The CDR3 reads CASSPSVNTEAFF. The CDR3 bases are TGTGCCAGCTCACCATCCGTAAACACTGAAGCTTTCTTT.

This chain links TRBV7-2 with TRBJ2-7; D is perhaps TRBD1 (6 bases). Per the germline V gene, CDR1 is SGHTA and CDR2 is FQGNSA. This CDR3 spans 14 amino acids. V gave up 5 bases and J gave up 2 bases, with 13 bases separating them. The CDR3 DNA reads TGTGCCAGCAGCCCTGGGGGCAGACCCTACGAGCAGTACTTC. Translation: CASSPGGRPYEQYF.

V and J are TRBV25-1 and TRBJ1-1; D not resolved. V was clipped by 3 bases and J by 3 bases, with 11 bases between them. Germline-derived CDR1 and CDR2 are MGHDK and SYGVNS. CDR3 length: 14 residues. CDR3 region: CASSDILVDTEAFF. The CDR3 DNA reads as TGTGCCAGCAGTGATATTCTGGTAGACACTGAAGCTTTCTTT.

This sequence joins TRBV27 and TRBJ2-2; the match to TRBD1 covers 8 bases. The CDR3 totals 13 residues. Germline lookup yields CDR1 MNHEY and CDR2 SMNVEV (reference sequence). V lost 7 bases and J lost 6; bases outside the gene matches: 4. The CDR3 protein is CASKQGASGELFF. CDR3 sequence (DNA): TGTGCCAGCAAGCAGGGGGCGTCCGGGGAGCTGTTTTTT.

This clone was seen more than once but under ten times. The gene calls are TRBV5-1 and TRBJ2-7; 7 bases agree with TRBD1. Germline-derived CDR1 and CDR2 are SGHRS and YFSETQ. The ends lost 2 bases at V and 3 bases at J; junction bases unmatched: 5. The CDR3 extends over 14 amino acids. The CDR3 DNA reads as TGCGCCAGCAGCTTAGGGACAGACCTCTACGAGCAGTACTTC. It translates to CASSLGTDLYEQYF.

This clone was counted only a few times. The chain combines TRBV27 with TRBJ1-2, with 10 bases matching TRBD1. This CDR3 has 14 amino acids. The J segment lost 4 bases and the V segment lost 5 bases, leaving 4 bases of the junction unmatched. CDR1 MNHEY and CDR2 SMNVEV come from the germline V gene (reference sequence). The chain's CDR3 is CASSPRDRGYGYTF. The CDR3 nucleotides are TGTGCCAGCAGTCCCCGGGACAGGGGCTATGGCTACACCTTC.

This clone was seen a few times. The rearrangement uses TRBV7-6 and TRBJ1-1; no definite D call. V was pared by 5 bases and J by 11 bases, with 15 bases between. The CDR3 consists of 12 residues. Germline V lookup: CDR1 SGHVS, CDR2 FNYEAQ. CDR3 nucleotide sequence: TGTGCCAGCAGCCCACGGACGGGGAGGGCTTTCTTT. It specifies CASSPRTGRAFF.

This rearrangement joins TRBV7-9 to TRBJ2-7; TRBD1 matches 9 bases. The CDR3 has 15 amino acids. Germline CDR1 and CDR2: SEHNR and FQNEAQ (reference sequence). J gave up 4 bases and V 5 bases, and 9 bases lay outside the gene matches. The CDR3 bases are TGTGCCAGCAGCAACCCGGGACAGGGTGGGTACGAGCAGTACTTC. Translation gives CASSNPGQGGYEQYF.

The gene calls are TRBV7-8 and TRBJ2-1; 9 bases agree with TRBD1. This CDR3 has 16 residues. V shed 5 bases and J 6 bases; nucleotides not matched to a gene: 11. Looked up from germline, CDR1 is SGHVS and CDR2 is FQNEAQ. The CDR3 spells CASSPRTGTGFNEQFF. The CDR3 DNA reads TGTGCCAGCAGCCCAAGAACCGGGACAGGGTTCAATGAGCAGTTCTTC.

The chain uses TRBV13 and TRBJ1-3; 7 nucleotides match TRBD1. The trim removed 4 bases at V and 3 bases at J, leaving 6 bases unmatched. The CDR3 runs to 15 residues. Germline CDR1 PRHDT, CDR2 FYEKMQ (reference sequence). CDR3 nucleotides: TGTGCCAGCAGCTCTAGACAGGGAGGTGGAAACACCATATATTTT. It encodes CASSSRQGGGNTIYF. Drawing the rest from reference TRBV13 and TRBJ1-3, the complete variable domain is AAGVIQSPRHLIKEKRETATLKCYPIPRHDTVYWYQQGPGQDPQFLISFYEKMQSDKGSIPDRFSAQQFSDYHSELNMSSLELGDSALYFCASSSRQGGGNTIYFGEGSWLTVV.

This clone has just one count. The chain combines TRBV6-1 with TRBJ2-7; 7 bases fit TRBD2. After removal of 1 base from V and 5 bases from J, the junction contained 8 bases not matched to a gene. The CDR3 loop spans 15 amino acids. CDR1 MNHNS and CDR2 SASEGT come from the germline V gene. As DNA, the CDR3 is TGTGCCAGCAGTGAAGGCCCTCGGAGCGGGGACGAGCAGTACTTC. Translated, it gives CASSEGPRSGDEQYF.

The chain employs TRBV9 and TRBJ2-1, with 8 bases aligning to TRBD1. The CDR3 has 13 residues. V was pared by 5 bases and J by 8 bases, with 6 bases of the junction left unmatched. Germline CDR1 SGDLS, CDR2 YYNGEE. CDR3 sequence: CASSPDREDEQFF. Written as DNA, the CDR3 is TGTGCCAGCAGTCCGGACAGGGAGGATGAGCAGTTCTTC. Using reference TRBV9 and TRBJ2-1 for the parts outside the CDR3, the full variable domain is DSGVTQTPKHLITATGQRVTLRCSPRSGDLSVYWYQQSLDQGLQFLIQYYNGEERAKGNILERFSAQQFPDLHSELNLSSLELGDSALYFCASSPDREDEQFFGPGTRLTVL.

V is TRBV27 and J is TRBJ1-4; tentative D call: TRBD1 (5 bases). CDR1 is MNHEY, CDR2 SMNVEV, per germline (reference sequence). The CDR3 runs to 15 residues. The germline V and J ends were trimmed by 5 bases and 7 bases, with 17 bases remaining between them. CDR3 loop: CASSPRGGYFEKLFF. For the CDR3, the DNA is TGTGCCAGCAGTCCGCGGGGGGGATATTTTGAAAAACTGTTTTTT. The complete variable domain, with remaining parts taken from reference TRBV27 and TRBJ1-4, reads EAQVTQNPRYLITVTGKKLTVTCSQNMNHEYMSWYRQDPGLGLRQIYYSMNVEVTDKGDVPEGYKVSRKEKRNFPLILESPSPNQTSLYFCASSPRGGYFEKLFFGSGTQLSVL.

V usage is TRBV6-1 and J usage is TRBJ1-2; 8 nucleotides agree with TRBD1. The CDR3 has 14 amino acids. CDR1 and CDR2 from the germline V gene are MNHNS and SASEGT. J lost 4 bases, V lost 7 bases, and 8 bases had no gene match. CDR3 bases: TGTGCCAGCATCCCGACAGGGGTGGGCTATGGCTACACCTTC. It is translated as CASIPTGVGYGYTF.

Only a few counts were recorded for this clone. The gene calls are TRBV29-1 and TRBJ2-1, with TRBD1 matching over 12 bases. From germline, CDR1 is SQVTM and CDR2 ANQGSEA. J gave up 8 bases and V 6 bases, and 8 bases lay outside the gene matches. The CDR3 spans 14 residues. Written as DNA, the CDR3 is TGCAGCGTGAAACCGGGACAGGGGGCACATGAGCAGTTCTTC. It yields the protein CSVKPGQGAHEQFF.

This chain joins TRBV9 and TRBJ2-1; 8 bases are shared with TRBD2. CDR1 SGDLS and CDR2 YYNGEE come from the germline V gene. The CDR3 totals 16 residues. V dropped 0 bases and J dropped 4; count of bases not matched to a gene: 6. CDR3 amino acids: CASSVGTAGVYNEQFF. CDR3 sequence (DNA): TGTGCCAGCAGCGTAGGTACAGCGGGGGTTTACAATGAGCAGTTCTTC.

This rearrangement joins TRBV5-8 to TRBJ1-5; the match to TRBD1 covers 7 bases. CDR1 SGHTS and CDR2 YDEGEE come from the germline V gene. The J segment lost 2 bases and the V segment lost 2 bases, leaving 19 bases of the junction unmatched. The CDR3 runs to 20 residues. The CDR3 protein is CASSFLRQGKRSPGNQPQHF. The CDR3 bases are TGTGCCAGCAGCTTCCTCCGACAGGGTAAACGGAGCCCCGGCAATCAGCCCCAGCATTTT.

V usage is TRBV11-3 and J usage is TRBJ2-1, with a weak D call TRBD2 (5 bases). The CDR3 sequence is 13 residues long. Looked up from germline, CDR1 is SGHNT and CDR2 is YENEEA. Trimming removed 1 base from V and 6 bases from J, with 7 bases in between. The CDR3 sequence: CASSLATTNEQFF. The CDR3 bases are TGTGCCAGCAGCTTAGCGACTACCAATGAGCAGTTCTTC. The entire variable domain, with the rest obtained from reference TRBV11-3 and TRBJ2-1, is as follows: EAGVVQSPRYKIIEKKQPVAFWCNPISGHNTLYWYLQNLGQGPELLIRYENEEAVDDSQLPKDRFSAERLKGVDSTLKIQPAELGDSAVYLCASSLATTNEQFFGPGTRLTVL.

For the CDR3, the DNA is TGTGCCAGCATTAACAGGGGGCCCCAGCATTTT. This codes for CASINRGPQHF. The V gene is TRBV6-1, the J gene TRBJ1-5, with 7 bases lining up with TRBD1. The V gene end was trimmed by 7 bases and the J gene end by 9 bases; junction bases not matched to a gene: 3. The CDR3 consists of 11 residues. CDR1 is MNHNS and CDR2 is SASEGT in the germline V gene.

This chain joins TRBV4-1 and TRBJ2-6; D ambiguous. V lost 1 base, J lost 5 bases, and 6 bases lay in between. Germline V gene sequence: CDR1 MGHRA, CDR2 YSYEKL. This CDR3 comprises 14 residues. CDR3 residues: CASSQVPRANVLTF. DNA for the CDR3: TGCGCCAGCAGCCAAGTCCCTCGGGCCAACGTCCTGACTTTC.

In its sample, this clone was seen a few times. V is TRBV10-3 and J is TRBJ1-3; weak D call: TRBD1 (6 bases). CDR3 length equals 14 residues. The germline V and J ends were trimmed by 7 bases and 2 bases, with 12 bases remaining between them. Germline V gene data show CDR1 as ENHRY and CDR2 as SYGVKD. The DNA for the CDR3 is TGTGCCATCACTGCCAGGGACACTGGAAACACCATATATTTT. As protein: CAITARDTGNTIYF.

The chain has TRBV14 and TRBJ2-1; 10 bases line up with TRBD1. The CDR3 is 14 residues long. CDR1 and CDR2 (germline): SGHDN, FVKESK. J was trimmed by 9 bases and V by 4 bases; bases with no gene match: 6. Here the CDR3 reads CASSPRQGATEQFF. In nucleotides, the CDR3 is TGTGCCAGCAGCCCCCGACAGGGGGCTACTGAGCAGTTCTTC.

There are a few counts of this clone. The V gene is TRBV29-1, the J gene TRBJ1-2; unclear D gene. CDR3 length equals 11 residues. Germline-derived CDR1 and CDR2 are SQVTM and ANQGSEA. The V and J ends lost 4 bases and 6 bases respectively, with 9 bases between them. CDR3 in DNA: TGCAGCGTTGCCCGGGAAAATGGCTACACCTTC. Amino acid sequence: CSVARENGYTF. The full variable domain, completed using reference TRBV29-1 and TRBJ1-2, is SAVISQKPSRDICQRGTSLTIQCQVDSQVTMMFWYRQQPGQSLTLIATANQGSEATYESGFVIDKFPISRPNLTFSTLTVSNMSPEDSSIYLCSVARENGYTFGSGTRLTVV.